This T cell receptor beta chain was profiled in a study of control samples from healthy donors and cancer patients. Sequencing was performed with immunoSEQ multiplex PCR; in TCRdb, only in-frame clones are kept and a portion is missing. Here the sample spans some 120,000 clones, 85% to 90% being singletons. With 4 bases clipped from V and 4 bases from J, the junction kept 7 bases outside the gene matches. Germline V gene lookup returns CDR1 SGHTS and CDR2 YDEGEE. This CDR3 is built from 15 residues. This clonotype was sampled from a man between 25 and 39 years old in good health. The chain employs TRBV5-8 and TRBJ1-2; 10 bases agree with TRBD1. The material sequenced was blood. The chain's CDR3 is CASSDPGQGFYGYTF. CDR3 DNA sequence: TGTGCCAGCAGCGACCCGGGACAGGGGTTCTATGGCTACACCTTC.